This T cell receptor beta chain is drawn from a study of regulatory T cells in long-lasting Graves disease (dated by TCRdb to the early 2020s). The study in broad terms: To count as having persistent Graves' disease, a patient had to have received antithyroid drug treatment for over 5 years with TSH receptor autoantibodies remaining persistently positive. Patients with persistent Graves' disease were compared with patients with newly diagnosed Graves' disease using TCR sequencing and RNA sequencing of peripheral blood. The study was registered as a clinical trial and conducted in China. A total of roughly 35 samples underwent TCR sequencing: some 13 from persistent and roughly 20 from newly diagnosed Graves' disease patients. In the clinical cohort, patients with persistent Graves' disease had used antithyroid drugs for an average of around 9.3 years.

This specimen's time point label, per the study, means: persistent/refractory GD, antithyroid drugs over 5 years with positive TRAb. RNA was extracted from PBMCs in TRIzol for both TCR sequencing and RNA sequencing. Graves' disease was diagnosed according to American Thyroid Association guidelines. Patients were recruited from an endocrinology department in Xi'an, China. Each patient gave 7.5 to 10 milliliters of peripheral blood, collected in an EDTA anticoagulant tube. Ficoll Paque Plus density gradient separation was used to isolate PBMCs, and no further T cell sorting was performed. An Agilent 2100 Bioanalyzer and agarose gel were used to check RNA quality, while a NanoDrop 2000 measured RNA concentration. V is clipped by 7 bases and J by 0 bases, and the sequence between their germline boundaries is 12 bases long. With termini counted, the CDR3 has 14 amino acids. The CDR3 DNA has 42 bases and is translated from base 1. CDR1 and CDR2 are read off the germline V gene as SNHLY and FYNNEI.

Notes on this clonotype: The antigen it recognizes is unknown. This CDR3 fails to terminate in the conserved phenylalanine or tryptophan, so it likely reflects a read error.

The method was multiplex PCR. For sequencing, an Illumina HiSeq 4000 was employed. To build TCR beta libraries, CDR3 regions were amplified by Arm-PCR using iRepertoire HTBI primers. PCR products were gel purified before sequencing. Processing in the source paper ran as follows. Gene usage analysis of CDR3 amino acid clonotypes used the 62 TRBV and around 14 TRBJ segments found across samples. Filtered high-quality paired reads were merged into contigs using COPE and FqMerger. BLAST was used to align contigs to IMGT TRBV, TRBD and TRBJ reference genes, with CDR3 defined following IMGT. Any clonotype with a frequency above 0.1% was classified as a highly expanded clone. Shannon entropy served as the measure of repertoire diversity, while the Gini coefficient captured V-J evenness. A clonotype was considered public if more than one individual shared it. TCRdb reworked the public reads: Q25 trimming with fastp, MiXCR clone assembly, productive beta chains retained. Rows merge per CDR3 protein into single entries with the most common DNA and genes. The V and J calls reflect TCRdb's pipeline rather than the authors' work. The sample table lists roughly 450,000 distinct CDR3 sequences, 20% to 25% of them with a count of one. Less than 15% of the sample goes to the ten largest clones.

What the authors observed across the whole study: The small sample size was acknowledged by the authors as a limitation that may reduce accuracy. Persistent patients shared more public clonotypes among themselves (under 3,000) than newly diagnosed patients did (about 900). Peripheral blood alone was examined, since thyroid tissue, which constituted the primary lesion, could not be accessed. Persistent Graves' disease patients showed lower TCR Shannon entropy and fewer highly expanded clones than newly diagnosed patients, suggesting clonal expansion. TRBV28, TRBJ1-2 and TRBJ2-5 were preferentially used in persistent disease, while TRBV20-1 and TRBJ2-1 were favored in newly diagnosed disease. Sequencing and analysis were limited to the TCR beta chain.

The sample here was peripheral blood mononuclear cells (PBMCs), taken when the disease was refractory, from a patient treated with antithyroid drugs. The TCR sequence derives from a female donor with Graves disease. In this chain, TRBV2 is recombined with TRBJ1-1, with the identity of the D gene unclear. This receptor carries the CDR3 CASTLNVLNTEAFL. The DNA reads TGTGCCAGCACCTTGAACGTCCTGAACACTGAAGCTTTCCTT.